This record covers a single T cell receptor (beta chain). Antigen: not known. The data originate from a study of T cell repertoires in cytomegalovirus infection. For the study at large: The study used recently identified HLA-C-restricted and well-studied HLA-B-restricted CMV epitopes. Indications came from public TCR beta signatures; they pointed to CMV infection and to a matching HLA type. Study conclusions and caveats: In two of eight donors, the top clonotype was HLA-C-restricted CMV-specific.

V was shortened by 2 bases and J by 5 bases, with 8 bases between the two germline ends. Per the germline V gene, CDR1 is MGHDK and CDR2 is SYGVNS. The CDR3 spans 13 residues. TCRdb re-analysed the reads in MiXCR, keeping a single row per CDR3 protein. Seen here are roughly 990,000 distinct CDR3 sequences, about a third observed once, and the top ten hold roughly an eighth. The input for sequencing was cultured CD8+ T cells from PBMCs, taken from culture after CMV antigen stimulation. The clonotype comes from a human donor in good health (CMV status not recorded). Some clones in this sample may be carry-over from other donors' samples. The chain has TRBV25-1 and TRBJ2-3; no reliable D call. CDR3 in DNA: TGTGCCAGCAGTGAAAAATGGAGAGATACGCAGTATTTT. It translates to CASSEKWRDTQYF.